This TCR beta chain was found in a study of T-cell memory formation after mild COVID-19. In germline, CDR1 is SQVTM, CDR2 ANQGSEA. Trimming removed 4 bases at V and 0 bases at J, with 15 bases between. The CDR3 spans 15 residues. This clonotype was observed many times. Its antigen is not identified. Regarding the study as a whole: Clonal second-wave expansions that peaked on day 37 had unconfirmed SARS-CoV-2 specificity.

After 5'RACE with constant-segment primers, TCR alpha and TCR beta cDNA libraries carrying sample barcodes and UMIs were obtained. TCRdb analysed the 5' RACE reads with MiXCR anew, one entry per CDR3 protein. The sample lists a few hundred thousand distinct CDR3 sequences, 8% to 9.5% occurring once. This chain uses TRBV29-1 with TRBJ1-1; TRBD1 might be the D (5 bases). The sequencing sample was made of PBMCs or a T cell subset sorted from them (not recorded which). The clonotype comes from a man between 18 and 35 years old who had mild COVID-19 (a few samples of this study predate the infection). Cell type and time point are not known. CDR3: CSVAPGWGMNTEAFF. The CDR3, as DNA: TGCAGCGTTGCACCGGGTTGGGGGATGAACACTGAAGCTTTCTTT. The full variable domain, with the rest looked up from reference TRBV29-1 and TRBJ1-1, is SAVISQKPSRDICQRGTSLTIQCQVDSQVTMMFWYRQQPGQSLTLIATANQGSEATYESGFVIDKFPISRPNLTFSTLTVSNMSPEDSSIYLCSVAPGWGMNTEAFFGQGTRLTVV.